These 19 T cell receptor beta chains originate from one sample sequenced in a study of shared clonotypes between healthy human individuals. CD45RO-negative cells were positively selected for CCR7, leaving out terminally differentiated effector memory CD45RA+ cells. This table comes from immunoSEQ multiplex PCR, and its TCRdb copy is limited to in-frame clones, with some not included. The table has millions of clones, less than 95% seen once. The sequencing sample was made of naive CD8+ T cells sorted from blood. These receptors were collected from a man younger than 35 in good health.

The rearrangement joins TRBV5-1 to TRBJ2-3; D ambiguous. The CDR3 sequence is 14 residues long. CDR1 SGHRS and CDR2 YFSETQ come from the germline V gene. Trimming shortened V by 3 bases and J by 2 bases, and 10 bases separated the two germline ends. The chain's CDR3 is CASSWKANTDTQYF. CDR3 bases: TGCGCCAGCAGCTGGAAGGCAAACACAGATACGCAGTATTTT.

The genes are TRBV10-2 and TRBJ1-2; D possibly corresponds to TRBD1 (5 bases). Looked up from germline, CDR1 is WSHSY and CDR2 is SAAADI. Trimming removed 8 bases from V and 6 bases from J, with 10 bases in between. This CDR3 has 11 residues. The CDR3 bases are TGCGCCAGCGGCTACAGGAATGGCTACACCTTC. Translation gives CASGYRNGYTF.

The gene calls are TRBV2 and TRBJ1-1; the D gene is possibly TRBD1 (5 bases). The CDR3 is made up of 12 amino acids. Trimming pared 8 bases from V and 6 bases from J, leaving 13 bases between. Germline V CDR1 and CDR2: SNHLY, FYNNEI. The DNA for the CDR3 is TGTGCCAGCGGGGAGCTCAGGGCTGAAGCTTTCTTT. Its protein is CASGELRAEAFF.

The rearrangement joins TRBV9 to TRBJ2-3; 7 bases are shared with TRBD2. The CDR3 extends over 16 amino acids. The trim removed 4 bases at V and 0 bases at J, leaving 8 bases unmatched. The germline CDR1 and CDR2 sequences are SGDLS and YYNGEE. The CDR3 spells CASSSRGGASTDTQYF. In DNA form, the CDR3 reads TGTGCCAGCAGCTCCCGGGGAGGGGCCAGCACAGATACGCAGTATTTT.

The V and J genes are TRBV27 and TRBJ1-2; possible D gene TRBD1, 5 bases. The CDR3 runs to 16 residues. The germline V gene has CDR1 MNHEY and CDR2 SMNVEV (reference sequence). The germline V and J ends were trimmed by 7 bases and 7 bases, with 25 bases remaining between them. The CDR3 here is CASTARQLGAGSGYTF. As DNA, the CDR3 is TGTGCCAGCACGGCGCGACAGCTCGGGGCCGGGTCTGGCTACACCTTC.

The chain carries TRBV11-2 and TRBJ1-4; D is possibly TRBD1 (5 bases). The CDR3 extends over 17 amino acids. Trimming pared 0 bases from V and 2 bases from J, leaving 13 bases between. Germline CDR1 is SGHAT and CDR2 is FQNNGV. This CDR3 is CASSLDWGIATNEKLFF. The DNA for the CDR3 is TGTGCCAGCAGCTTAGACTGGGGGATAGCGACTAATGAAAAACTGTTTTTT.

The V call is TRBV6-5, the J call TRBJ1-1; no clear D gene. CDR1 and CDR2 (germline): MNHEY, SVGAGI. The CDR3 is 10 residues long. The V end was cut by 10 bases, the J end by 2 bases, with 5 bases between. CDR3 DNA sequence: TGTGCCACGTTAAACACTGAAGCTTTCTTT. The encoded protein is CATLNTEAFF.

This chain connects TRBV6-6 to TRBJ2-7, with D tentatively TRBD2 (6 bases). CDR3 length: 14 residues. CDR1 is MNHNY, CDR2 SVGAGI, per germline (reference sequence). The ends were cut back, 5 bases at V and 3 bases at J, with 14 bases in the middle. The chain's CDR3 is CASSHSGNGYEQYF. CDR3 nucleotides: TGTGCCAGCAGTCATAGCGGAAACGGCTACGAGCAGTACTTC.

CDR3 nucleotides: TGTGCCAGCAGCTCCCCGGGCGGGGCCGGGCTTGAGACCCAGTACTTC. Translation: CASSSPGGAGLETQYF. The chain joins TRBV7-9 to TRBJ2-5; D might be TRBD2 (6 bases). Deletions cut 4 bases from V and 5 bases from J, with 20 bases between. Germline CDR1 is SEHNR and CDR2 is FQNEAQ (reference sequence). The CDR3 contains 16 residues.

The chain has TRBV28 and TRBJ2-7; the match to TRBD1 covers 7 bases. V shed 9 bases and J 3 bases; nucleotides not matched to a gene: 8. CDR3 length: 13 amino acids. Germline V gene sequence: CDR1 MDHEN, CDR2 SYDVKM. CDR3 sequence: CASRGQSDYEQYF. The CDR3 DNA is TGTGCCAGTCGGGGACAGAGCGACTACGAGCAGTACTTC.

This chain joins TRBV7-9 and TRBJ2-7; D tentatively reads TRBD1 or TRBD2 (5 bases each). With 5 bases removed from V and 7 bases from J, the gap between germline ends came to 24 bases. CDR3 length: 16 residues. Germline values: CDR1 SEHNR, CDR2 FQNEAQ (reference sequence). The CDR3 DNA follows: TGTGCCAGCAGCACAACATCGGGTGAGGGGCGCAGGGAGCAGTACTTC. Its protein product is CASSTTSGEGRREQYF.

This chain connects TRBV4-1 to TRBJ1-2, with TRBD1 as a possible D gene (6 bases). Germline values: CDR1 MGHRA, CDR2 YSYEKL. The V end lost 1 base, the J end lost 1 base, and 16 bases lay between the germline ends. The CDR3 has 17 residues. This chain's CDR3 is CASSQVPGTPVNYGYTF. The DNA of the CDR3 is TGCGCCAGCAGCCAAGTGCCCGGGACACCGGTTAACTATGGCTACACCTTC.

Remarks on this clone: This CDR3 is also generated by other DNA sequences in the sample. This sequence joins TRBV11-2 and TRBJ2-7; 7 bases match TRBD1. Germline loops: CDR1 SGHAT, CDR2 FQNNGV. J gave up 5 bases and V 5 bases, and 6 bases lay outside the gene matches. This CDR3 contains 13 residues. Here the CDR3 reads CASSRDRDHEQYF. As DNA, the CDR3 is TGTGCCAGCAGCCGCGACAGGGACCACGAGCAGTACTTC.

A remark on this clone: The sample has other DNA sequences that encode this CDR3 too. The J gene is TRBJ2-1, the V gene TRBV27; TRBD2 matches 12 bases. Germline CDR1 and CDR2: MNHEY and SMNVEV (reference sequence). The CDR3 spans 15 residues. V was pared by 4 bases and J by 5 bases, with 3 bases of the junction left unmatched. In DNA form, the CDR3 reads TGTGCCAGCAGTTCCGGACTAGCGGGGAACAATGAGCAGTTCTTC. Its translation: CASSSGLAGNNEQFF.

The chain carries TRBV10-3 and TRBJ1-4, with a weak D call TRBD1 (5 bases). V lost 2 bases and J 5 bases, leaving 24 bases between the germline ends. Germline V gene lookup returns CDR1 ENHRY and CDR2 SYGVKD. The CDR3 is 19 amino acids. CDR3 residues: CAISERLKGSSPPNEKLFF. In nucleotides, the CDR3 is TGTGCCATCAGTGAGCGGTTAAAGGGGTCCTCACCTCCGAATGAAAAACTGTTTTTT.

The V and J genes are TRBV7-8 and TRBJ1-5, with 8 positions matching TRBD1. V shed 1 base, J shed 2 bases, and the junction held 7 bases outside the gene matches. The CDR3 loop spans 17 amino acids. Looked up from germline, CDR1 is SGHVS and CDR2 is FQNEAQ. DNA for the CDR3: TGTGCCAGCAGCTTAGTGGCTCCGGGACAGGGCAATCAGCCCCAGCATTTT. Translated, it gives CASSLVAPGQGNQPQHF. Using reference TRBV7-8 and TRBJ1-5 for the parts outside the CDR3, the full variable domain is GAGVSQSPRYKVAKRGQDVALRCDPISGHVSLFWYQQALGQGPEFLTYFQNEAQLDKSGLPSDRFFAERPEGSVSTLKIQRTQQEDSAVYLCASSLVAPGQGNQPQHFGDGTRLSIL.

This chain uses TRBV7-6 with TRBJ2-7; D gene uncertain. The CDR3 is 14 residues long. The germline gives CDR1 SGHVS, CDR2 FNYEAQ. V was pared by 1 base and J by 6 bases, with 13 bases between. CDR3 protein: CASSLEGFQFEQYF. CDR3 DNA sequence: TGTGCCAGCAGCTTAGAAGGTTTTCAGTTCGAGCAGTACTTC.

The chain is built from TRBV4-1 and TRBJ1-2; D is unresolved. CDR1 is MGHRA and CDR2 is YSYEKL in the germline V gene. Trimming left V 4 bases short and J 3 bases short, with 21 bases between. The CDR3 covers 17 residues. Here the CDR3 reads CASSPTKDKKEDYGYTF. The CDR3 DNA sequence: TGCGCCAGCAGCCCGACCAAAGACAAAAAAGAGGACTATGGCTACACCTTC.

V and J are TRBV13 and TRBJ2-5; perhaps D is TRBD1 or TRBD2 (5 bases each). The CDR3 spans 17 residues. Germline V CDR1 and CDR2: PRHDT, FYEKMQ (reference sequence). V was pared by 5 bases and J by 5 bases, with 24 bases between. DNA for the CDR3: TGTGCCAGCAGCCCCCTCCTAAGCGTTTGGGGGTCGGAGACCCAGTACTTC. Translating it yields CASSPLLSVWGSETQYF.